The entry below gives a single TCR beta chain sequence along with its context. In germline, CDR1 is MNHEY, CDR2 SMNVEV (reference sequence). The CDR3 extends over 17 amino acids. The junction had 10 bases not matched to a gene; V was cut back by 2 bases and J by 7 bases. The source of the sample is a study of OX40 agonist ivuxolimab in advanced cancers. The method was immunoSEQ multiplex PCR; TCRdb's version includes in-frame clones alone and lacks a portion of them. The sample lists 90,000 to 130,000 clones, roughly 90% occurring once. The chain couples TRBV27 to TRBJ1-6; 8 bases are a match to TRBD1. The source was CD4+ or CD8+ T cells sorted from blood, collected in a trial of the OX40 agonist ivuxolimab. The receptor was derived from an adult with an advanced solid tumor such as melanoma, head and neck, liver or kidney cancer. CDR3 nucleotides: TGTGCCAGCAGTTTACCCCCGGGACAGGAGGGAAATTCACCCCTCCACTTT. This sequence encodes CASSLPPGQEGNSPLHF.